The rows below give T cell receptor beta chains drawn from one sample of a study of blood T cell repertoires in COVID-19. Profiling relied on immunoSEQ multiplex PCR, and the TCRdb table lists in-frame clones only, not all of them. The data show 250,000 to 350,000 clones, approximately 84% seen once. The sample consisted of peripheral blood. The receptors shown here come from a human donor with COVID-19, enrolled during active disease. The donor label of this sample is uncertain. Both conserved end residues are part of each CDR3. A D gene is named only where the DNA matches it firmly. Size is omitted from some rows. Given values are once, few, many or a class for expanded clones.

CDR3aa	CDR3nt	abundance	d_gene	j_gene	v_gene
CASSPQVGTDTQYF	TGTGCCAGCAGCCCTCAGGTGGGCACAGATACGCAGTATTTT	many	.	TRBJ2-3	TRBV7-2
CASSQETSAGALPDTQYF	TGCGCCAGCAGCCAAGAAACATCGGCAGGGGCCCTCCCGGATACGCAGTATTTT	many	.	TRBJ2-3	TRBV4-1
CASSRTRNTEAFF	TGCGCCAGCAGTCGTACTAGAAACACTGAAGCTTTCTTT	.	.	TRBJ1-1	TRBV10-2
CSGTQGASRTEAFF	TGCAGCGGTACACAGGGGGCGAGTAGGACTGAAGCTTTCTTT	once	TRBD1	TRBJ1-1	TRBV29-1
CASSPGSTSMNTEAFF	TGCGCCAGCAGCCCGGGTTCAACTTCCATGAACACTGAAGCTTTCTTT	.	.	TRBJ1-1	TRBV5-1
CASSDRFSGANVLTF	TGTGCCAGCAGCGACAGGTTCTCTGGGGCCAACGTCCTGACTTTC	.	.	TRBJ2-6	TRBV6-2/TRBV6-3
CASSTQGRHYGYTF	TGTGCCAGCAGCACCCAGGGCAGACACTATGGCTACACCTTC	.	.	TRBJ1-2	TRBV6-2/TRBV6-3
CASSLRGVNSPLHF	TGTGCCAGCAGTTTACGGGGTGTAAATTCACCCCTCCACTTT	.	.	TRBJ1-6	TRBV27
CASSQDRTSGGSQYF	TGCGCCAGCAGCCAAGATCGGACTAGCGGGGGGTCCCAGTACTTC	.	TRBD2	TRBJ2-5	TRBV4-1
CASSLAEQRSSYNEQFF	TGTGCCAGCAGCTTGGCCGAACAGCGGAGCTCCTACAATGAGCAGTTCTTC	.	.	TRBJ2-1	TRBV5-4
CASSLVQLEETQYF	TGCGCCAGCAGCTTGGTCCAACTAGAAGAGACCCAGTACTTC	.	.	TRBJ2-5	TRBV5-1
CASSFAGGTNEKLFF	TGTGCCAGCAGTTTCGCAGGGGGTACTAATGAAAAACTGTTTTTT	.	TRBD1	TRBJ1-4	TRBV27
CASSPQRRTGLYNEQFF	TGTGCCAGCAGCCCACAGCGTAGGACAGGGCTTTACAATGAGCAGTTCTTC	.	TRBD1	TRBJ2-1	TRBV7-8
CASSSTGGSYYEQYF	TGTGCCAGCAGTTCGACCGGAGGGAGTTACTACGAGCAGTACTTC	.	.	TRBJ2-7	TRBV6-5
CASSYSGDASYEQYF	TGTGCCAGCAGTTACTCAGGGGATGCCTCCTACGAGCAGTACTTC	.	.	TRBJ2-7	TRBV6-5
CASSPRVAASYEQYF	TGTGCCAGCAGCCCACGGGTAGCAGCCTCCTACGAGCAGTACTTC	once	.	TRBJ2-7	TRBV9
CASSAYNREPQHF	TGTGCCAGTAGTGCCTATAACAGGGAGCCCCAGCATTTT	.	.	TRBJ1-5	TRBV19
CASSLISGVTYEQYF	TGTGCCAGCAGCTTAATCTCAGGGGTAACCTACGAGCAGTACTTC	.	.	TRBJ2-7	TRBV7-9
CASSSPDGGGANVLTF	TGTGCCAGTAGTAGCCCCGATGGCGGTGGGGCCAACGTCCTGACTTTC	.	.	TRBJ2-6	TRBV19
CASSSPSGRSNEQFF	TGTGCCAGCAGTTCTCCTAGCGGGAGAAGCAATGAGCAGTTCTTC	.	TRBD2	TRBJ2-1	TRBV27
CASSASGTPNSPLHF	TGTGCCAGCAGCGCCTCCGGGACACCCAATTCACCCCTCCACTTT	.	.	TRBJ1-6	TRBV7-8
CASSLASSAADTQYF	TGTGCCAGCAGTTTAGCGTCTTCCGCGGCAGATACGCAGTATTTT	.	.	TRBJ2-3	TRBV27
CASSPRLAARHEQYF	TGTGCCAGTAGTCCTCGACTAGCGGCAAGGCACGAGCAGTACTTC	.	TRBD2	TRBJ2-7	TRBV19
CASRSKVAGLGEQYF	TGTGCCAGCAGATCGAAGGTGGCAGGGTTAGGCGAGCAGTACTTC	.	.	TRBJ2-7	TRBV2
CASRALAIYNEQFF	TGTGCCAGCAGGGCCCTAGCCATCTACAATGAGCAGTTCTTC	.	.	TRBJ2-1	TRBV6-5
CATRQGHTYEQYF	TGTGCCACCAGACAGGGGCACACCTACGAGCAGTACTTC	.	TRBD1	TRBJ2-7	TRBV12-3/TRBV12-4
CASSVDRGLYGYTF	TGTGCCAGCAGCGTCGACAGGGGATTATATGGCTACACCTTC	.	TRBD1	TRBJ1-2	TRBV6-5
CASREGNQPQHF	TGTGCCAGCAGGGAGGGCAATCAGCCCCAGCATTTT	.	.	TRBJ1-5	TRBV6-5
CASSPGLQKNSPLHF	TGTGCCAGCAGTCCGGGACTCCAGAAGAATTCACCCCTCCACTTT	.	.	TRBJ1-6	TRBV6-5
CASRHTGTSGPSSYEQYF	TGTGCCAGCAGACATACCGGGACTAGCGGGCCGAGCTCCTACGAGCAGTACTTC	.	TRBD2	TRBJ2-7	TRBV3-1/TRBV3-2
CASSAGTGSMNTEAFF	TGTGCCAGCTCAGCAGGGACAGGGTCCATGAACACTGAAGCTTTCTTT	few	TRBD1	TRBJ1-1	TRBV18
CASINRGSNQPQHF	TGTGCCAGCATCAATCGGGGGAGCAATCAGCCCCAGCATTTT	.	.	TRBJ1-5	TRBV28
CASSPRGSLHEQFF	TGTGCCAGCAGCCCCCGGGGATCGTTGCATGAGCAGTTCTTC	.	.	TRBJ2-1	TRBV11-3
CATSAQWGQNEKLFF	TGTGCCACCAGCGCCCAATGGGGACAGAATGAAAAACTGTTTTTT	many	TRBD1	TRBJ1-4	TRBV15
CASGGATNEKLFF	TGTGCCAGCGGGGGGGCAACTAATGAAAAACTGTTTTTT	.	.	TRBJ1-4	TRBV6-5
CASINRPGDYEQYF	TGTGCCAGCATCAACAGACCGGGGGACTACGAGCAGTACTTC	once	.	TRBJ2-7	TRBV28
CASSHLSQGPLTEAFF	TGCGCCAGCAGCCACCTATCACAGGGACCCCTCACTGAAGCTTTCTTT	.	.	TRBJ1-1	TRBV5-1
CASSHRTGGGNEQFF	TGCGCCAGCAGCCACCGTACGGGAGGAGGGAATGAGCAGTTCTTC	.	TRBD2	TRBJ2-1	TRBV4-3
CASSSRRLAGGPQYF	TGTGCCAGCAGCTCGCGAAGACTAGCGGGAGGGCCCCAGTACTTC	.	TRBD2	TRBJ2-7	TRBV7-8
CASSPTSVTETQYF	TGTGCCAGCAGCCCCACGAGTGTCACAGAGACCCAGTACTTC	.	.	TRBJ2-5	TRBV11-3